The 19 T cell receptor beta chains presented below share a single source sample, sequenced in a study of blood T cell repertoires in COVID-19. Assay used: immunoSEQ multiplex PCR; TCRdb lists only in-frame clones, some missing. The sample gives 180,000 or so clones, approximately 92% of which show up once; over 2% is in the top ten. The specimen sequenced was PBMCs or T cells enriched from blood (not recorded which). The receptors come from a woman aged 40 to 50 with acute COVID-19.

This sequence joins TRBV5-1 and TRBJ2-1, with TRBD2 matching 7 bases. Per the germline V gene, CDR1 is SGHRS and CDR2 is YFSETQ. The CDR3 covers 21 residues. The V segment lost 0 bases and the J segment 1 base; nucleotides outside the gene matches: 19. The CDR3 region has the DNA TGCGCCAGCAGCTTGGTAACCTCGAGTAGCGGGTGGAACCATTCCTACAATGAGCAGTTCTTC. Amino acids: CASSLVTSSSGWNHSYNEQFF.

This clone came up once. CDR3 region: CASSLTQGNQPQHF. The CDR3 region has the DNA TGTGCCAGCAGTTTAACCCAGGGAAATCAGCCCCAGCATTTT. The chain uses TRBV28 and TRBJ1-5; TRBD1 is a possible D gene (5 bases). The CDR3 has 14 residues. Trimming removed 2 bases from V and 4 bases from J, with 9 bases in between. Germline CDR1 reads MDHEN; CDR2 reads SYDVKM. Filled out from reference TRBV28 and TRBJ1-5, the complete variable domain reads DVKVTQSSRYLVKRTGEKVFLECVQDMDHENMFWYRQDPGLGLRLIYFSYDVKMKEKGDIPEGYSVSREKKERFSLILESASTNQTSMYLCASSLTQGNQPQHFGDGTRLSIL.

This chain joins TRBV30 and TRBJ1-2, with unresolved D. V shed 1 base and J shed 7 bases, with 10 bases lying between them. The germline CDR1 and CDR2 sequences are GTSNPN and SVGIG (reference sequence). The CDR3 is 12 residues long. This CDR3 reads CAWSEGGSGYTF. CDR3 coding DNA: TGTGCCTGGAGTGAGGGAGGGAGTGGCTACACCTTC.

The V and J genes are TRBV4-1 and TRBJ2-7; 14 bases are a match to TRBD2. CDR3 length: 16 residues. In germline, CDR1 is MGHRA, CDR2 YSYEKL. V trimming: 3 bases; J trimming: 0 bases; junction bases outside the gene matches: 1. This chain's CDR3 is CASSHGLAGGSYEQYF. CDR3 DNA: TGCGCCAGCAGCCACGGACTAGCGGGGGGCTCCTACGAGCAGTACTTC.

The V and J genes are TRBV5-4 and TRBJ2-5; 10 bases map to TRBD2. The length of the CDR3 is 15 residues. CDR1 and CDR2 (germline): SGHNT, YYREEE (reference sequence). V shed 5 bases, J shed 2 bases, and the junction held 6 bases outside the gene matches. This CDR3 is CASSSSGGSQETQYF. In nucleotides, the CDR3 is TGTGCCAGCAGTTCTAGCGGGGGATCACAAGAGACCCAGTACTTC.

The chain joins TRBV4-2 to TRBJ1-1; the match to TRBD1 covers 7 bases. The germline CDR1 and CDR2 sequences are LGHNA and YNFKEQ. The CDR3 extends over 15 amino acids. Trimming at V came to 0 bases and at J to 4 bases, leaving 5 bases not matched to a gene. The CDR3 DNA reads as TGTGCCAGCAGCCAAGATGAAGGGGGCGGCACTGAAGCTTTCTTT. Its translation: CASSQDEGGGTEAFF.

The CDR3 nucleotides read TGCAGCGTACCGGGACAGGGCGTTCCCGGGGAGCTGTTTTTT. Encoded protein: CSVPGQGVPGELFF. The gene calls are TRBV29-1 and TRBJ2-2; 9 nucleotides line up with TRBD1. The germline V gene encodes CDR1 SQVTM and CDR2 ANQGSEA. Trimming took 6 bases from V and 6 from J; bases not matched to a gene: 8. The CDR3 loop spans 14 amino acids.

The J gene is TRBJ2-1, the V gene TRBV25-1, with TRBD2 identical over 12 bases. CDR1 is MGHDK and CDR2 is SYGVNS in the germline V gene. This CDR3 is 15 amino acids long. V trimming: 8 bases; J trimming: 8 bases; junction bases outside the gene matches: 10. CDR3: CASSNGLAGGYEQFF. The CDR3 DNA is TGTGCCAGCTCCAATGGGCTAGCGGGAGGGTATGAGCAGTTCTTC. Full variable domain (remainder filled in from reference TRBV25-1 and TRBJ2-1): EADIYQTPRYLVIGTGKKITLECSQTMGHDKMYWYQQDPGMELHLIHYSYGVNSTEKGDLSSESTVSRIRTEHFPLTLESARPSHTSQYLCASSNGLAGGYEQFFGPGTRLTVL.

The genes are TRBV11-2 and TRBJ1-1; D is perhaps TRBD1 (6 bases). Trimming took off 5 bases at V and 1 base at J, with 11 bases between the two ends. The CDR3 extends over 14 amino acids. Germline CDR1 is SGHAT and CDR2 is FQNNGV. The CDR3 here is CASSPARGNTEAFF. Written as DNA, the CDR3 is TGTGCCAGCAGCCCGGCCAGGGGGAACACTGAAGCTTTCTTT.

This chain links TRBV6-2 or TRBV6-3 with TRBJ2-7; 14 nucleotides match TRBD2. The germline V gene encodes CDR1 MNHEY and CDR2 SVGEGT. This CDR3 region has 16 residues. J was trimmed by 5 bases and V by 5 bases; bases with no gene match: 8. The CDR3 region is CASSPRLAGGPNEQYF. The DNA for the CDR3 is TGTGCCAGCAGTCCCCGACTAGCGGGAGGGCCCAACGAGCAGTACTTC.

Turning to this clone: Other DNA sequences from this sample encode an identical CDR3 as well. CDR3 sequence (DNA): TGTGCCATCAGTGATGGACAGGGATATGGCTACACCTTC. As protein: CAISDGQGYGYTF. The rearrangement joins TRBV10-3 to TRBJ1-2; 8 bases match TRBD1. The CDR3 consists of 13 residues. With 3 bases clipped from V and 5 bases from J, the junction kept 2 bases outside the gene matches. CDR1 and CDR2 (germline): ENHRY, SYGVKD.

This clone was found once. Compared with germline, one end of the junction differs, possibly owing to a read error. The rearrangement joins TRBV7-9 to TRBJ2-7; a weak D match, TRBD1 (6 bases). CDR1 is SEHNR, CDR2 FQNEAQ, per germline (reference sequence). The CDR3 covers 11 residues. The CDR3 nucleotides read TGTGCCAGCAGCATCGGGACAAAAAGTTGCTTC. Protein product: CASSIGTKSCF.

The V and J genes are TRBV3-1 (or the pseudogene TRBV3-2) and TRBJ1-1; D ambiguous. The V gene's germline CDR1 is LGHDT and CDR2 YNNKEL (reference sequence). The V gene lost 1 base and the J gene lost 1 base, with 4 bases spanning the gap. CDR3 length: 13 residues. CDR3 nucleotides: TGTGCCAGCAGCCAAGCAAAGAACACTGAAGCTTTCTTT. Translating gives CASSQAKNTEAFF.

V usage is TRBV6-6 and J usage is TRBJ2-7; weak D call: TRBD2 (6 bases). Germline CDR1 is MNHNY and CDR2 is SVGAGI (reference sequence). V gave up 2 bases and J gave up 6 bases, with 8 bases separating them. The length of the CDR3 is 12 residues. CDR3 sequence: CASSYGGFEQYF. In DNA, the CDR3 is TGTGCCAGCAGTTACGGGGGGTTCGAGCAGTACTTC.

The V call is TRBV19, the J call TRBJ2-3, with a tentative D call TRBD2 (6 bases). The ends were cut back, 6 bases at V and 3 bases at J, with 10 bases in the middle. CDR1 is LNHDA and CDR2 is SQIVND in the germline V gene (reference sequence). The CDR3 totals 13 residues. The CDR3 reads CASRLAGTDTQYF. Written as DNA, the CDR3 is TGTGCCAGTAGACTAGCTGGGACAGATACGCAGTATTTT.

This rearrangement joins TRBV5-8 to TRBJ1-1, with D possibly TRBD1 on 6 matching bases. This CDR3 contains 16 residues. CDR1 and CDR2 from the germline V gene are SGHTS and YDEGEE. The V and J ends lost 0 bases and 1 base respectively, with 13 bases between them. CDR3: CASSLEGQLANTEAFF. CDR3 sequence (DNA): TGTGCCAGCAGCTTGGAAGGACAGCTAGCGAACACTGAAGCTTTCTTT. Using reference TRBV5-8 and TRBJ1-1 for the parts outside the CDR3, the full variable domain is EAGVTQSPTHLIKTRGQQATLRCSPISGHTSVYWYQQALGLGLQFLLWYDEGEERNRGNFPPRFSGRQFPNYSSELNVNALELEDSALYLCASSLEGQLANTEAFFGQGTRLTVV.

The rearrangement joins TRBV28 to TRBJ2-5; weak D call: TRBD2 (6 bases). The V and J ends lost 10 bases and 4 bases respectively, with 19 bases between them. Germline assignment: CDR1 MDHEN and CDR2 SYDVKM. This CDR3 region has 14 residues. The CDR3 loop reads CATVLNGGTETQYF. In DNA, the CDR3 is TGTGCCACCGTATTGAACGGGGGTACAGAGACCCAGTACTTC.

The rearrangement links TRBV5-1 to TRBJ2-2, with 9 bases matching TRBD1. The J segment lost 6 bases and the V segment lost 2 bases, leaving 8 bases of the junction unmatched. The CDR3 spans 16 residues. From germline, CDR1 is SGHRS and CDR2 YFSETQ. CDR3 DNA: TGCGCCAGCAGCTTTAGCCGGACAGGGGTCTCCGGGGAGCTGTTTTTT. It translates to CASSFSRTGVSGELFF.

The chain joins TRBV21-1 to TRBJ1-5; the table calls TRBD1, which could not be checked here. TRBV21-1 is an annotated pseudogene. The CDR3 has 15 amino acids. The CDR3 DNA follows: TGTGCCAGGATCACAGGGATCTTTCCCAATCAGCCCCAGCATTTT. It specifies CARITGIFPNQPQHF.